This T cell receptor (beta chain) originates from a study of blood T cell repertoires in COVID-19. Study context: Sample material is recorded as cDNA or gDNA derived from T cells, B-cell-depleted T cells, or PBMCs.

The junction had 4 bases not matched to a gene; V was cut back by 2 bases and J by 4 bases. Germline-derived CDR1 and CDR2 are SGHNT and YYREEE (reference sequence). This CDR3 is built from 14 residues. Participant-given clinical history determined each cohort assignment. Per the authors' pipeline: Scientists estimated how many nucleated cells there were by amplifying reference gene primers. Method: immunoSEQ multiplex PCR; TCRdb's copy keeps in-frame clones and lacks some. D and trimming come from the DNA, and the V and J calls and clone size come from that table. The profile shows roughly 200,000 clones, roughly 85% of them singletons.

This TCR was recovered from a man aged 40-55 years who had recovered from COVID-19. The V gene is TRBV5-4, the J gene TRBJ1-2; 8 positions agree with TRBD1. The sequenced material came from PBMCs or T cells enriched from blood (not recorded which). The CDR3 loop reads CASSFQGAPYGYTF. CDR3 coding DNA: TGTGCCAGCAGCTTCCAGGGGGCCCCCTATGGCTACACCTTC.